The TCR beta chain under discussion was sequenced for a study of Graves' ophthalmopathy and Graves' hyperthyroidism. This clonotype was found many times. Trimming took off 7 bases at V and 3 bases at J, with 6 bases between the two ends. Germline V gene data show CDR1 as SQVTM and CDR2 as ANQGSEA. There are 10 residues in the CDR3. The study amplified TCR beta CDR3 regions using RNA transcripts. HTBI-primed first-round RT-PCR preceded second-round multiplex PCR. TCRdb re-called the multiplex PCR reads through MiXCR, storing one row per CDR3 protein. Among approximately 540,000 distinct CDR3 sequences, approximately 37% were seen once, and the ten largest hold about 4.6%.

Sequencing was done on a sample of peripheral blood or thyroid tissue (not recorded which). The chain joins TRBV29-1 to TRBJ1-1; D uncertain. The receptor was isolated from an adult man with Graves' hyperthyroidism. CDR3 sequence: CSAGDTEAFF. The DNA of the CDR3 is TGCAGCGCGGGCGACACTGAAGCTTTCTTT. Full variable domain (missing parts from reference TRBV29-1 and TRBJ1-1): SAVISQKPSRDICQRGTSLTIQCQVDSQVTMMFWYRQQPGQSLTLIATANQGSEATYESGFVIDKFPISRPNLTFSTLTVSNMSPEDSSIYLCSAGDTEAFFGQGTRLTVV.